The T cell receptor (beta chain) described here comes from a study of shared clonotypes between healthy human individuals. Genomic DNA belonging to each subset was distributed in equal measure over several immunoSEQ plates. As processed by the authors: With immunoSEQ giving junction-only sequences and no quality scores, filtering differed. Sequenced by immunoSEQ multiplex PCR; TCRdb stores in-frame clones only, minus some. From that table come the V and J calls and clone size; the DNA was used to work out D and trimming. The top ten hold 0.36% of the sample, which has 1.4 million or so clones, 98% to 99% seen once. CD4+ cell separation produced CD45RA+ naive and CD45RA-negative memory subsets. Germline V CDR1 and CDR2: KGHSH, LQKENI. J lost 7 bases, V lost 5 bases, and 6 bases had no gene match. The CDR3 runs to 15 residues.

The chain combines TRBV18 with TRBJ2-1; 12 bases are a match to TRBD2. Material: naive CD4+ T cells sorted from blood. Subset reported: CD45RA+ positively selected. This sequence originates from a man aged 25-45 years in good health. CDR3 region: CASSTGLAGINEQFF. CDR3 nucleotide sequence: TGTGCCAGCTCAACAGGACTAGCGGGGATTAATGAGCAGTTCTTC.